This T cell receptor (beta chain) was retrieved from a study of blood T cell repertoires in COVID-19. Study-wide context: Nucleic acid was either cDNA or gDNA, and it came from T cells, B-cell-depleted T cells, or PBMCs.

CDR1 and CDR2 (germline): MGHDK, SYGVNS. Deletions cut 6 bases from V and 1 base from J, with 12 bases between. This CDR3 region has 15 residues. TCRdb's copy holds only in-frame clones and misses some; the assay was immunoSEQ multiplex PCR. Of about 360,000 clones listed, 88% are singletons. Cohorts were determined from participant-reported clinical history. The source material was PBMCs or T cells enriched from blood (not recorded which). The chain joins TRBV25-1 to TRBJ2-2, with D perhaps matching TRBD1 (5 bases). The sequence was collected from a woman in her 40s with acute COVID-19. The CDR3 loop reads CASRPGHLNTGELFF. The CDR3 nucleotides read TGTGCCAGCAGGCCTGGACACCTGAACACCGGGGAGCTGTTTTTT.